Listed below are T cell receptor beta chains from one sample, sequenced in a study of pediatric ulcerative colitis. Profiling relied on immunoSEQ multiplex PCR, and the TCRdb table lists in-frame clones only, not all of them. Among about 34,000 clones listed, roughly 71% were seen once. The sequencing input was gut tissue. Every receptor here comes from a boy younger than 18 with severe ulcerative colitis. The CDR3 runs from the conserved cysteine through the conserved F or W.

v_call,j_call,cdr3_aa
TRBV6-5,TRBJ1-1,CASSYFMGGENTEAFF
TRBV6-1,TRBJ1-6,CASAQGGTYNSPLHF
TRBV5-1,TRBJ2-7,CASAGQGSYEQYF
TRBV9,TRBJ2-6,CASSVSDAGANVLTF
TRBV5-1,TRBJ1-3,CASSSGTGGSSGNTIYF
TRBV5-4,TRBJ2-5,CASSLGVGGPQYF
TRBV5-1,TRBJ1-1,CASANKGNTEAFF
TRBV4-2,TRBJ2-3,CASSALYQTSTDTQYF
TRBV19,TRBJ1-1,CASRNDRGQAFF
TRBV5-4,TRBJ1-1,CASNYLPNTEAFF
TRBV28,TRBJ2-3,CASKSLSGGGTDTQYF
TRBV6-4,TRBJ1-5,CASTRNRTGRCNQPQHF
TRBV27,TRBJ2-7,CASSRTGTGFYEQYF
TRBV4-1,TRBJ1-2,CASSQQKGGDYGYTF
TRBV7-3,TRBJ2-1,CASSQSGTSSGNEQFF
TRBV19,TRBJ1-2,CASIDTRDRPSGYTF
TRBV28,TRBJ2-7,CASSFQRGGYEQYF
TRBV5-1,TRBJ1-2,CASSRTGGDGLFYGYTF
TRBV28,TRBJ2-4,CASIHRQAKNIQYF
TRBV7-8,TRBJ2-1,CASSLVEGAYNEQFF
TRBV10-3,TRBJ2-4,CAISESPVGNIQYF
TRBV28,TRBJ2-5,CASSQSGARGETQYF
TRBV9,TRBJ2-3,CASSVEGGEDTQYF
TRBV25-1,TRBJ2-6,CASSDPGGRSGANVLTF
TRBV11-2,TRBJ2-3,CASSLAVGVRTDTQYF
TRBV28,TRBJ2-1,CASSLLTGGNEQFF
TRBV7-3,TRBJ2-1,CASSLTPTGRGPYNEQFF
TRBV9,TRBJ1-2,CASGPGRDFYGYTF
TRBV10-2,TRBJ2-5,CASSDDRVETQYF
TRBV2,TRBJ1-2,CASSDINYGYTF
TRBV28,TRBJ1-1,CASSLFPEAFF
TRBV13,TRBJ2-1,CASSYGTGVEQFF
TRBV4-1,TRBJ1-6,CASSHPRAGIFYNSPLHF
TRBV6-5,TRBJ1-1,CASGLRTGGDTEAFF
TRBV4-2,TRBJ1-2,CASSHGQGLGGYTF
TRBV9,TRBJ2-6,CASSVEGAGANVLTF
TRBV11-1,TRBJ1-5,CASSLDREKAQPQHF
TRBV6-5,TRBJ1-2,CASSRDITNYGYTF
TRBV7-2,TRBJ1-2,CASSPGRGGAVGYTF
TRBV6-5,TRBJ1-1,CASSYILADTEAFF